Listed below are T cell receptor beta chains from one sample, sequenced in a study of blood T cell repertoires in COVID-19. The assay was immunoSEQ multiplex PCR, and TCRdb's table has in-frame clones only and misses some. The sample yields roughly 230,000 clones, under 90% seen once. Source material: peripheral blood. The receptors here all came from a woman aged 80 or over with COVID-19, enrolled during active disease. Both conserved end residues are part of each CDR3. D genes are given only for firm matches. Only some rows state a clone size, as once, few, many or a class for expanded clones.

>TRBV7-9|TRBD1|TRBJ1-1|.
CASSLGGTAEAFF
TGTGCCAGCAGCTTAGGGGGGACAGCAGAAGCTTTCTTT
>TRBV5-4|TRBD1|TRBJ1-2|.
CASSLVGQGAGYTF
TGTGCCAGCAGCTTGGTGGGACAGGGGGCGGGCTACACCTTC
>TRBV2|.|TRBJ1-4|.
CASSGQKTEKLFF
TGTGCCAGCAGTGGCCAGAAAACTGAAAAACTGTTTTTT
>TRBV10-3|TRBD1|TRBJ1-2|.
CAISVGTGATYGYTF
TGTGCCATCAGTGTTGGGACAGGGGCTACCTATGGCTACACCTTC
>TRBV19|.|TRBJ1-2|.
CASRAGTLLYGYTF
TGTGCCAGTAGGGCCGGGACACTACTCTATGGCTACACCTTC
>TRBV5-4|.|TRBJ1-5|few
CASSLDSTGPQHF
TGTGCCAGCAGCTTAGACAGCACGGGGCCCCAGCATTTT
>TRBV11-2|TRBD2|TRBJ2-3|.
CASSLPGAGGPDTQYF
TGTGCCAGCAGTTTACCCGGGGCGGGGGGCCCAGATACGCAGTATTTT
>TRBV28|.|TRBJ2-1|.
CASSLLKRNEQFF
TGTGCCAGCAGTTTATTGAAGAGGAATGAGCAGTTCTTC
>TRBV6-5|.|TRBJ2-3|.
CASSYYRSERTDTQYF
TGTGCCAGCAGTTACTACAGGAGCGAACGAACAGATACGCAGTATTTT
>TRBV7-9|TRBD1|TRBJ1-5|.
CASSLQQGNSNQPQHF
TGTGCCAGCAGCTTACAACAGGGGAATAGCAATCAGCCCCAGCATTTT
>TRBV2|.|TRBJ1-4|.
CASRQWALATNEKLFF
TGTGCCAGCAGGCAGTGGGCCTTAGCAACTAATGAAAAACTGTTTTTT
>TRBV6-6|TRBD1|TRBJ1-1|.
CASSSRPTGANTEAFF
TGTGCCAGCAGTTCGAGACCGACAGGGGCGAACACTGAAGCTTTCTTT
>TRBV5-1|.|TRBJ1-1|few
CASSWGPEGTEAFF
TGCGCCAGCAGCTGGGGCCCGGAGGGTACTGAAGCTTTCTTT
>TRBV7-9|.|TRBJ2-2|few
CASSPGGSYPGELFF
TGTGCCAGCAGCCCCGGAGGGAGCTACCCCGGGGAGCTGTTTTTT
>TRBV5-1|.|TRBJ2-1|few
CASSLGGGLFDEQFF
TGCGCCAGCAGCTTGGGTGGGGGCCTTTTTGATGAGCAGTTCTTC
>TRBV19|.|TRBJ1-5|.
CASEGQGWPQHF
TGTGCCAGTGAAGGACAAGGGTGGCCCCAGCATTTT
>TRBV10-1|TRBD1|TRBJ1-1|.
CASSELQGATEAFF
TGCGCCAGCAGTGAGCTGCAGGGGGCTACAGAAGCTTTCTTT
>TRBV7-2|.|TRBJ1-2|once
CASSVQGAYGYTF
TGTGCCAGCAGCGTACAGGGTGCCTATGGCTACACCTTC
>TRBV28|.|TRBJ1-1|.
CASSLGGPNTEAFF
TGTGCCAGCAGTTTAGGGGGCCCGAACACTGAAGCTTTCTTT
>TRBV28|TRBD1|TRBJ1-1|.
CASSLGTTGGGTEAFF
TGTGCCAGCAGTTTAGGCACGACAGGGGGTGGAACTGAAGCTTTCTTT
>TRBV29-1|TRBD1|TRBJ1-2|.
CSVELRGPNYGYTF
TGCAGCGTTGAACTCAGGGGGCCCAACTATGGCTACACCTTC
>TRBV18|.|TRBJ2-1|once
CASSPRSGDNEQFF
TGTGCCAGCTCACCAAGGTCCGGAGACAATGAGCAGTTCTTC
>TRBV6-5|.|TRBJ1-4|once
CASSSTGLHEKLFF
TGTGCCAGCAGCTCAACAGGGTTACATGAAAAACTGTTTTTT
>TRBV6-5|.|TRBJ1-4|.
CASRTSGATNEKLFF
TGTGCCAGCAGGACCTCAGGGGCAACTAATGAAAAACTGTTTTTT
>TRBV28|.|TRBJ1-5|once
CASSQAGSNQPQHF
TGTGCCAGCAGCCAGGCGGGTAGCAATCAGCCCCAGCATTTT
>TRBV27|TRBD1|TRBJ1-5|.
CASSYLYRGDQPQHF
TGTGCCAGCAGCTACTTATACAGGGGTGATCAGCCCCAGCATTTT
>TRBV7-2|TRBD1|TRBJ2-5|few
CASRDRGGGQETQYF
TGTGCCAGCCGGGACAGGGGAGGGGGCCAAGAGACCCAGTACTTC
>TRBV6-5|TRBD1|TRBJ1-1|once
CASSYTGDTEAFF
TGTGCCAGCAGTTATACAGGGGACACTGAAGCTTTCTTT
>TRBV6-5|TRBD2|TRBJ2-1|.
CASSSFSGGNGNEQFF
TGTGCCAGCAGTTCGTTTAGCGGGGGGAACGGTAATGAGCAGTTCTTC
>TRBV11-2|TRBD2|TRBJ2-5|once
CASSWTSKETQYF
TGTGCCAGCAGCTGGACTAGTAAAGAGACCCAGTACTTC
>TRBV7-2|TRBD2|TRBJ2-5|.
CASSSMRGGQETQYF
TGTGCCAGCAGCTCGATGCGGGGGGGCCAAGAGACCCAGTACTTC
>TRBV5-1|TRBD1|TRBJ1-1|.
CASRYTGDTEAFF
TGCGCCAGCAGATATACAGGGGACACTGAAGCTTTCTTT
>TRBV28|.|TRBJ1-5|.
CASSLSVNHQPQHF
TGTGCCAGCAGTTTGAGTGTAAACCATCAGCCCCAGCATTTT
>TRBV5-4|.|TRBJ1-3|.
CASSSNRGGNTIYF
TGTGCCAGCAGCTCCAATAGGGGTGGAAACACCATATATTTT
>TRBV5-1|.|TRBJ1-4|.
CASSLAAAGQEKLFF
TGCGCCAGCAGCTTGGCGGCGGCAGGGCAGGAAAAACTGTTTTTT
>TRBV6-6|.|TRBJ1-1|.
CASSYAENTEAFF
TGTGCCAGCAGTTACGCAGAGAACACTGAAGCTTTCTTT
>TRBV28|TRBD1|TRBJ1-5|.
CASSLRQGNNQPQHF
TGTGCCAGCAGTCTACGACAGGGGAACAATCAGCCCCAGCATTTT
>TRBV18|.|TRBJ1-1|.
CASSPSLRSGNTEAFF
TGTGCCAGCTCACCCTCCCTGCGGTCTGGGAACACTGAAGCTTTCTTT
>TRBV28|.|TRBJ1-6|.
CASSLEAGSYNSPLHF
TGTGCCAGCAGTTTAGAGGCAGGGTCCTATAATTCACCCCTCCACTTT
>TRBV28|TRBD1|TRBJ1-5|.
CASSSYPDRGNQPQHF
TGTGCCAGCAGTTCTTACCCCGACAGGGGCAATCAGCCCCAGCATTTT
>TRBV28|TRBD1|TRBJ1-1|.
CASSFMTGGITEAFF
TGTGCCAGCAGTTTTATGACAGGGGGCATCACTGAAGCTTTCTTT
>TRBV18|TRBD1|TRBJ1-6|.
CASSALQGTYNSPLHF
TGTGCCAGCTCAGCACTACAGGGGACCTATAATTCACCCCTCCACTTT
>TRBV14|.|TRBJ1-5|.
CASSQVIEGERSNQPQHF
TGTGCCAGCAGCCAAGTTATTGAAGGAGAAAGAAGCAATCAGCCCCAGCATTTT
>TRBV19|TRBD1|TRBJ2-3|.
CASSTRTGGSTDTQYF
TGTGCCAGTAGTACCAGGACAGGGGGAAGCACAGATACGCAGTATTTT
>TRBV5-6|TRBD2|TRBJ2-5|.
CASNPLTSGGEETQYF
TGTGCCAGCAACCCCTTAACTAGCGGGGGGGAAGAGACCCAGTACTTC
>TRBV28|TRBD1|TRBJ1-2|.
CASSRAGGVGYTF
TGTGCCAGCAGCCGCGCAGGGGGCGTTGGCTACACCTTC
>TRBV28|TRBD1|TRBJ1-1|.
CASRPTGKLTEAFF
TGTGCCAGCAGACCGACAGGGAAATTAACTGAAGCTTTCTTT
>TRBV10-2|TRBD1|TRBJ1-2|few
CASSETQGQLYGYTF
TGCGCCAGCAGTGAGACACAGGGACAGCTCTATGGCTACACCTTC
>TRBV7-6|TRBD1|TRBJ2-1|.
CASSTADRDFNEQFF
TGTGCCAGCAGTACGGCGGACAGGGACTTCAATGAGCAGTTCTTC
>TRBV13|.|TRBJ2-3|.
CASSLEQGKADTQYF
TGTGCCAGCAGCTTAGAACAGGGAAAGGCAGATACGCAGTATTTT
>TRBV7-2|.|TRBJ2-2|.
CASSSYRATGELFF
TGTGCCAGCAGCTCTTACAGGGCCACCGGGGAGCTGTTTTTT
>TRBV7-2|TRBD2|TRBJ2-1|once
CASSLREGGYNEQFF
TGTGCCAGCAGCTTACGGGAGGGGGGCTACAATGAGCAGTTCTTC
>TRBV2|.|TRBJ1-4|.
CASSEQGSEEKLFF
TGTGCCAGCAGCGAACAGGGATCAGAGGAAAAACTGTTTTTT
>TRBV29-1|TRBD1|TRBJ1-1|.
CSVDQGAGTEAFF
TGCAGCGTTGACCAGGGGGCCGGGACTGAAGCTTTCTTT
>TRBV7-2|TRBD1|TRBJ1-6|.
CASRRGQGIANSPLHF
TGTGCCAGCAGACGGGGACAGGGGATCGCTAATTCACCCCTCCACTTT
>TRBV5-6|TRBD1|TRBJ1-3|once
CASSFLQGSSGNTIYF
TGTGCCAGCAGCTTTTTACAGGGGAGCTCTGGAAACACCATATATTTT
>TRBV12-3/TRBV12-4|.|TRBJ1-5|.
CASSLGQIQPQHF
TGTGCCAGCAGTTTAGGTCAAATTCAGCCCCAGCATTTT
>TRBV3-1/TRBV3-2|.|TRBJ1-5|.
CASSQGPEGGQPQHF
TGTGCCAGCAGCCAGGGCCCGGAGGGCGGACAGCCCCAGCATTTT
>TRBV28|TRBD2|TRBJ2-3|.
CASRGSGGYNTQYF
TGTGCCAGCAGAGGTAGCGGGGGGTATAATACGCAGTATTTT
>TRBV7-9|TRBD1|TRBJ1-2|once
CASSPRTGIYGYTF
TGTGCCAGCAGCCCTCGGACAGGGATCTATGGCTACACCTTC